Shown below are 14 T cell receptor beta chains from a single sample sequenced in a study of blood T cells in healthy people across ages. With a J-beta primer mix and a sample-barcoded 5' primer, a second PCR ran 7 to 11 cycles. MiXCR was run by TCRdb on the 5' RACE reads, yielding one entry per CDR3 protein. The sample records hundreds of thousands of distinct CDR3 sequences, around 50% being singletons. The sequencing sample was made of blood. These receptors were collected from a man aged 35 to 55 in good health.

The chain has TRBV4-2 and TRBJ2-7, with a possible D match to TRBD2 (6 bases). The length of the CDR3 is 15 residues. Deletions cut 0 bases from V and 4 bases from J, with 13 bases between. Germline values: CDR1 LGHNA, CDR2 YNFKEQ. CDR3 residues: CASSQDSGLVYEQYF. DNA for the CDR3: TGTGCCAGCAGCCAAGATTCGGGACTCGTATACGAGCAGTACTTC.

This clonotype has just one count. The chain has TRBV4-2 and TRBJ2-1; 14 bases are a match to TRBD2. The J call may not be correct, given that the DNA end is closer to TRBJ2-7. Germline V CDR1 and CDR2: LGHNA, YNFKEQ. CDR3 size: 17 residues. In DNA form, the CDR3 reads TGTGCCAGCAGCCAGGATGGACTAGCGGGAGGATACAATGAGCAGTACTTC. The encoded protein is CASSQDGLAGGYNEQYF.

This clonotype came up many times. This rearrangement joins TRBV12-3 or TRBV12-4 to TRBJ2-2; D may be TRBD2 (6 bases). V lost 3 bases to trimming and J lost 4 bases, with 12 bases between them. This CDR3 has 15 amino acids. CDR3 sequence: CASSFDGGSTGELFF. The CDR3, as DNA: TGTGCCAGCAGTTTTGACGGGGGAAGCACCGGGGAGCTGTTTTTT.

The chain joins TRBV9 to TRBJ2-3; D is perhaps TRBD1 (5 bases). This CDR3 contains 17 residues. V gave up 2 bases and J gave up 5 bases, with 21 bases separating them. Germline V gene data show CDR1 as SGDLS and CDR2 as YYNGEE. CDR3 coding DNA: TGTGCCAGCAGCGTTCGTGTTACGGTTACTCAGGGAGATACGCAGTATTTT. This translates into CASSVRVTVTQGDTQYF.

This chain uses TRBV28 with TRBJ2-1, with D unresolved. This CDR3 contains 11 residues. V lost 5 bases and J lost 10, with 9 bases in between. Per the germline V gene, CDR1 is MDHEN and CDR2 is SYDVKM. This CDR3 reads CASSQSLEQFF. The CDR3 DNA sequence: TGTGCCAGCAGTCAATCTCTGGAGCAGTTCTTC. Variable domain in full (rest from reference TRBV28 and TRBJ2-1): DVKVTQSSRYLVKRTGEKVFLECVQDMDHENMFWYRQDPGLGLRLIYFSYDVKMKEKGDIPEGYSVSREKKERFSLILESASTNQTSMYLCASSQSLEQFFGPGTRLTVL.

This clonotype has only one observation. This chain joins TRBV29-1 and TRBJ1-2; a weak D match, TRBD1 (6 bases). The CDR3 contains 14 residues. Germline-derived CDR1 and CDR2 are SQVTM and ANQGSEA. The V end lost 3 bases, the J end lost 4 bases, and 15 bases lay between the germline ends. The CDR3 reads CSVDDDRTGYGYTF. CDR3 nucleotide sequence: TGCAGCGTTGATGACGACAGGACGGGCTATGGCTACACCTTC.

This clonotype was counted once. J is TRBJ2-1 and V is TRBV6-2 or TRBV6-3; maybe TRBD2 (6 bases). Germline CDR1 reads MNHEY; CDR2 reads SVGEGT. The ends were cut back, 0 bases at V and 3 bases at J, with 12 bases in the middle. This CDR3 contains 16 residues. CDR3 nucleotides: TGTGCCAGCAGTTACTCGGGTAGCGGAAACTACAATGAGCAGTTCTTC. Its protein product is CASSYSGSGNYNEQFF.

The CDR3 region has the DNA TGTGCCAGCAGTGACAGGCCTTCGCTTTATGGCTACACCTTC. The encoded protein is CASSDRPSLYGYTF. V gene TRBV25-1 combines with J gene TRBJ1-2; D ambiguous. Germline lookup yields CDR1 MGHDK and CDR2 SYGVNS. Between the trimmed V and J ends, which lost 3 bases and 5 bases, there was a span of 13 bases. The CDR3 loop spans 14 amino acids.

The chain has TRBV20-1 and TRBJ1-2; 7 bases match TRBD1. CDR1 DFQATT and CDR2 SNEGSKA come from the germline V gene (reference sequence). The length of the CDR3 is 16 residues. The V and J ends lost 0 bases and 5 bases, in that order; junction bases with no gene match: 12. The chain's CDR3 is CSARDSLLQGVYGYTF. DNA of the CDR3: TGCAGTGCTAGAGATTCTCTCTTGCAGGGGGTGTATGGCTACACCTTC.

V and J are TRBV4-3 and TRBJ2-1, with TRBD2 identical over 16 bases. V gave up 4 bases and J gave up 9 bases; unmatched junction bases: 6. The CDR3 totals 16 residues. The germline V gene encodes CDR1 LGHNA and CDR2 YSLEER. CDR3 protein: CASSRGLAGGPSEQFF. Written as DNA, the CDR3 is TGCGCCAGCAGCCGGGGACTAGCGGGAGGGCCTAGTGAGCAGTTCTTC.

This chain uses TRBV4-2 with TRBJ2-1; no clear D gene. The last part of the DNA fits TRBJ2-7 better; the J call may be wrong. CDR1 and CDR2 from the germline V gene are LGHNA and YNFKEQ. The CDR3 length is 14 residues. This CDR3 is CASSQERVSDEQYF. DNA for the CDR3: TGTGCCAGCAGCCAAGAAAGAGTGTCGGACGAGCAGTACTTC.

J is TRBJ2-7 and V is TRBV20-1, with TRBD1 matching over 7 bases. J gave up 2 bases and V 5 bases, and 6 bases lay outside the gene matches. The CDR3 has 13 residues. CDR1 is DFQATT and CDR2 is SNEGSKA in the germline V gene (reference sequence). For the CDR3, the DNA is TGCAGTGCTGCCCGGGACAGTACCTACGAGCAGTACTTC. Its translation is CSAARDSTYEQYF.

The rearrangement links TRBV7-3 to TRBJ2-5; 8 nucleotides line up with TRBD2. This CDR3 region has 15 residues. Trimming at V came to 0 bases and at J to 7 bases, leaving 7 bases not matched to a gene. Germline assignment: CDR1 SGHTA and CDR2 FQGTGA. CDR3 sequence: CASSLTAGARRTQYF. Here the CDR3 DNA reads TGTGCCAGCAGCTTAACAGCGGGGGCCCGTCGGACCCAGTACTTC.

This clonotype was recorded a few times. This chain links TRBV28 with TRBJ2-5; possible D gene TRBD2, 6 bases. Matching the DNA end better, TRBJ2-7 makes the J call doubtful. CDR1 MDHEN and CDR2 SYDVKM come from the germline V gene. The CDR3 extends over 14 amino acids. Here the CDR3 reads CASSAHGGTYEQYF. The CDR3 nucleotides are TGTGCCAGCAGTGCCCACGGGGGAACCTACGAGCAGTACTTC.